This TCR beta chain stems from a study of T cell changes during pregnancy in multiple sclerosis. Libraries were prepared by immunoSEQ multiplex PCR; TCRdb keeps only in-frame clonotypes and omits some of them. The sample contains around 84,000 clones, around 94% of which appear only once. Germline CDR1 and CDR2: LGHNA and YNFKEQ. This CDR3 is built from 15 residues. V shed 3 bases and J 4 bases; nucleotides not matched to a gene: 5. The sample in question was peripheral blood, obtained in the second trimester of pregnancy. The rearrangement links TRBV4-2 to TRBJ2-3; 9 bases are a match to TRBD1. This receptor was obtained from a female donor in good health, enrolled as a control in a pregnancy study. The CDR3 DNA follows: TGTGCCAGCAGCCACCGGGACAGGGTGCCAGATACGCAGTATTTT. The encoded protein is CASSHRDRVPDTQYF.